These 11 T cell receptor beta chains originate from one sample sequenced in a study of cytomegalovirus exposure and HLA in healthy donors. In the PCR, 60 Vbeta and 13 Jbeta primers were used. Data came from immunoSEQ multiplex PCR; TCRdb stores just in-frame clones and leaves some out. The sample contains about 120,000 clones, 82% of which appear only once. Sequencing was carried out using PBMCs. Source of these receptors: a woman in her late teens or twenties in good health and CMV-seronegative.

CDR3 residues: CASTSSTKGPTEAFF. The CDR3 coding sequence is TGTGCCAGTACCTCATCAACCAAGGGGCCCACTGAAGCTTTCTTT. The chain is built from TRBV19 and TRBJ1-1; the D gene is possibly TRBD1 (5 bases). The germline V gene encodes CDR1 LNHDA and CDR2 SQIVND (reference sequence). The CDR3 is 15 residues long. Trimming cost V 7 bases and J 4 bases, with 19 bases left between them.

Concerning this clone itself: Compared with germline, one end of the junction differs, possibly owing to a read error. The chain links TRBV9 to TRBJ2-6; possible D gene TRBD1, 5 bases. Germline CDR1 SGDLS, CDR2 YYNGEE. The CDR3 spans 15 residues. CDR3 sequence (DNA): TGTGCCAGCAGCCTCCCGAGCTCTGGGGCCAACGGCCTGACTTTC. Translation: CASSLPSSGANGLTF.

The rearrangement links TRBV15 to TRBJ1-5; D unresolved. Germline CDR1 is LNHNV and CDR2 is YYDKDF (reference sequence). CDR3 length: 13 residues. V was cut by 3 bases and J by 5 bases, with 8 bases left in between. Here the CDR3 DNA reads TGTGCCACCAGCAGGGCCTTATATCAGCCCCAGCATTTT. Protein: CATSRALYQPQHF.

The CDR3 nucleotides are TGCGCCAGCAGCTTGGGTGGACTAGCGAACACAGATACGCAGTATTTT. It translates to CASSLGGLANTDTQYF. The chain employs TRBV5-1 and TRBJ2-3; 9 bases align to TRBD2. The CDR3 sequence is 16 residues long. V was pared by 0 bases and J by 2 bases, with 4 bases of the junction left unmatched. Germline loops: CDR1 SGHRS, CDR2 YFSETQ.

Here the CDR3 reads CSVGQGSNQPQHF. The CDR3, as DNA: TGCAGCGTAGGACAGGGGAGCAATCAGCCCCAGCATTTT. V gene TRBV29-1 combines with J gene TRBJ1-5; 9 bases are a match to TRBD1. This CDR3 spans 13 amino acids. The germline V gene encodes CDR1 SQVTM and CDR2 ANQGSEA. With 6 bases clipped from V and 1 base from J, the junction kept 1 base outside the gene matches. The whole variable domain, remainder taken from reference TRBV29-1 and TRBJ1-5, is SAVISQKPSRDICQRGTSLTIQCQVDSQVTMMFWYRQQPGQSLTLIATANQGSEATYESGFVIDKFPISRPNLTFSTLTVSNMSPEDSSIYLCSVGQGSNQPQHFGDGTRLSIL.

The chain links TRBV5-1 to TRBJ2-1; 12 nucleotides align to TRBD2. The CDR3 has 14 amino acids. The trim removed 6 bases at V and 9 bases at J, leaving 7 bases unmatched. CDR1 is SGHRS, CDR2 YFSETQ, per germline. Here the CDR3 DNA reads TGCGCCAGCACACGGACTAGCGGGAAGGGTGAGCAGTTCTTC. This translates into CASTRTSGKGEQFF.

CDR3 nucleotides: TGTGCCAGCAGCTTGGGACTAGCGGGAGGGACCTCCTACAATGAGCAGTTCTTC. As protein: CASSLGLAGGTSYNEQFF. This chain links TRBV7-8 with TRBJ2-1, with TRBD2 matching over 16 bases. The CDR3 extends over 18 amino acids. The trim removed 3 bases at V and 0 bases at J, leaving 2 bases unmatched. The germline V gene encodes CDR1 SGHVS and CDR2 FQNEAQ.

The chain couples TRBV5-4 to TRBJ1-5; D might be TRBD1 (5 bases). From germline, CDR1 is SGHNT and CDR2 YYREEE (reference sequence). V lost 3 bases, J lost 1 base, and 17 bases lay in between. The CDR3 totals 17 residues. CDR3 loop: CASSSLGPGRSNQPQHF. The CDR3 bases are TGTGCCAGCAGCTCTCTGGGCCCAGGGAGGAGCAATCAGCCCCAGCATTTT.

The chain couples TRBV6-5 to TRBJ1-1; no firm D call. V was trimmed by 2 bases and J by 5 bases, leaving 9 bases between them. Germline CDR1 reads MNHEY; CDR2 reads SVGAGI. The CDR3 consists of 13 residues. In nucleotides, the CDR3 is TGTGCCAGCAGTTACCACGAGAGGACTGAAGCTTTCTTT. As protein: CASSYHERTEAFF.

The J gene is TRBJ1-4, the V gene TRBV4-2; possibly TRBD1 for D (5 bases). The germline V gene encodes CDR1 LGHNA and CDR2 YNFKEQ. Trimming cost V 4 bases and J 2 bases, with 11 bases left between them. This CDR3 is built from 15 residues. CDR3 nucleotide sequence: TGTGCCAGCAGCCGCGGACACCCCACTAATGAAAAACTGTTTTTT. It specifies CASSRGHPTNEKLFF.

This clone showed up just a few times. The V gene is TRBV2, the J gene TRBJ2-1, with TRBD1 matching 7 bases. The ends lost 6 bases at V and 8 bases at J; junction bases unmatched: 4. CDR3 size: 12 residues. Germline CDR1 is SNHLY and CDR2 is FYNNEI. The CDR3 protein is CASRRQGDEQFF. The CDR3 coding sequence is TGTGCCAGCAGGAGACAGGGCGATGAGCAGTTCTTC.